This record looks at one T cell receptor (beta chain) sequence and its context. Data came from immunoSEQ multiplex PCR; TCRdb stores just in-frame clones and leaves some out. In the table there are about 97,000 clones, 95% to 96% of which are singletons. This sample stems from a study of technical replicates of blood from four donors. This CDR3 region has 15 residues. V dropped 7 bases and J dropped 3; count of bases not matched to a gene: 10. Germline V gene lookup returns CDR1 SGHDT and CDR2 YYEEEE. The rearrangement links TRBV5-6 to TRBJ2-3; 8 bases fit TRBD1. The specimen sequenced was T cells isolated from PBMCs. The TCR originated in a human donor in good health. CDR3 amino acids: CASGGQGKATDTQYF. In nucleotides, the CDR3 is TGTGCCAGCGGAGGACAGGGTAAAGCAACAGATACGCAGTATTTT.